Many counts were recorded for the clone carrying this TCR beta chain. Unique molecular identifiers tagged every individual TCR cDNA molecule. TCRdb used MiXCR to reprocess the 5' RACE reads, holding one entry per CDR3 protein. The profile shows fewer than 6,000 distinct CDR3 sequences, roughly 5.1% of them singletons. Germline V gene lookup returns CDR1 SGHTA and CDR2 FQGNSA. This CDR3 is built from 17 residues. V lost 3 bases to trimming and J lost 0 bases; unmatched junction nucleotides: 8. The entry originates in a study of spatial heterogeneity in lung cancer. Study at large: Beta-chain sequences were consistently detected more often than alpha-chain sequences.

Time point described: sample taken at primary tumor resection. This specimen was normal lung tissue next to the tumor, taken at surgery. The sequence was obtained from a female donor with early-stage non-small cell lung cancer. J is TRBJ2-3 and V is TRBV7-2, with TRBD2 matching 8 bases. CDR3 in DNA: TGTGCCAGCAGCTTGGGGGTTAGCGGGGTGAGCACAGATACGCAGTATTTT. Translating gives CASSLGVSGVSTDTQYF. Variable domain in full (rest from reference TRBV7-2 and TRBJ2-3): GAGVSQSPSNKVTEKGKDVELRCDPISGHTALYWYRQSLGQGLEFLIYFQGNSAPDKSGLPSDRFSAERTGGSVSTLTIQRTQQEDSAVYLCASSLGVSGVSTDTQYFGPGTRLTVL.